This T cell receptor (beta chain) derives from a study of T cell responses to AZD1222 COVID-19 vaccine. The method was immunoSEQ multiplex PCR; TCRdb's version includes in-frame clones alone and lacks a portion of them. The sample holds more than 150,000 clones, roughly 94% seen once. The study, taken as a whole, reports: An increase in Spike-specific TCR breadth and depth was observed after two AZD1222 doses. The sample set comprised mostly white British donors with more females, and clonal diversity was possibly underestimated.

A remark on this clone: The antigen is not known.

With 6 bases removed from V and 1 base from J, the gap between germline ends came to 12 bases. Per the germline V gene, CDR1 is MNHEY and CDR2 is SMNVEV (reference sequence). The CDR3 has 15 amino acids. The chain has TRBV27 and TRBJ2-2; possible D gene TRBD1, 5 bases. This receptor was identified in an adult who received the AZD1222 COVID-19 vaccine. The material sequenced was peripheral blood, taken 28 days after the second AZD1222 dose. The CDR3 loop reads CASRATVGNTGELFF. DNA of the CDR3: TGTGCCAGCAGGGCGACAGTGGGGAACACCGGGGAGCTGTTTTTT.